A single sample is the source of the 30 T cell receptor beta chains below, sequenced in a study of shared clonotypes between healthy human individuals. TCRdb's copy holds only in-frame clones and misses some; the assay was immunoSEQ multiplex PCR. Of approximately 1,500,000 clones detected, around 98% appear once; the ten largest clones hold 0.4% to 0.45%. The sample comprised naive CD4+ T cells sorted from blood. Subset reported: CD45RA+ positively selected. The receptors derive from a man aged 30 to 39 in good health.

The chain has TRBV7-6 and TRBJ1-4, with no clear D. Germline-derived CDR1 and CDR2 are SGHVS and FNYEAQ. There are 15 residues in the CDR3. The ends were cut back, 3 bases at V and 0 bases at J, with 8 bases in the middle. This CDR3 is CASSFYGATNEKLFF. In nucleotides, the CDR3 is TGTGCCAGCAGCTTTTACGGAGCAACTAATGAAAAACTGTTTTTT.

V usage is TRBV28 and J usage is TRBJ2-2, with D possibly called TRBD1 or TRBD2 (5 bases each). CDR1 is MDHEN and CDR2 is SYDVKM in the germline V gene. There are 11 residues in the CDR3. The ends were cut back, 2 bases at V and 13 bases at J, with 8 bases in the middle. The CDR3 loop is CASSLGDLLFF. Written as DNA, the CDR3 is TGTGCCAGCAGTTTAGGGGACCTGCTGTTTTTT.

This chain joins TRBV15 and TRBJ1-1; D is undetermined. The CDR3 runs to 13 residues. V lost 0 bases, J lost 0 bases, and 2 bases lay in between. In germline, CDR1 is LNHNV, CDR2 YYDKDF (reference sequence). The CDR3 protein is CATSRDVNTEAFF. The CDR3 nucleotides read TGTGCCACCAGCAGAGATGTGAACACTGAAGCTTTCTTT.

The rearrangement joins TRBV9 to TRBJ2-7; D gene ambiguous. Germline V gene lookup returns CDR1 SGDLS and CDR2 YYNGEE. The CDR3 is 14 amino acids. Trimming took 0 bases from V and 0 from J, leaving 7 bases between them. The CDR3 region has the DNA TGTGCCAGCAGCGTAGGGATGGACTCCTACGAGCAGTACTTC. Translation gives CASSVGMDSYEQYF.

Worth noting for this clone: At the DNA level, this CDR3 is encoded by other sequences in the same sample as well. V is TRBV2 and J is TRBJ1-2; D may be TRBD1 (5 bases). Per germline, CDR1 SNHLY and CDR2 FYNNEI. The CDR3 extends over 12 amino acids. The V end lost 8 bases, the J end lost 4 bases, and 11 bases lay between the germline ends. The CDR3 protein is CASSRDGYGYTF. The CDR3 nucleotides read TGTGCCAGCTCGAGGGACGGCTATGGCTACACCTTC. Complete variable domain (other parts from reference TRBV2 and TRBJ1-2): EPEVTQTPSHQVTQMGQEVILRCVPISNHLYFYWYRQILGQKVEFLVSFYNNEISEKSEIFDDQFSVERPDGSNFTLKIRSTKLEDSAMYFCASSRDGYGYTFGSGTRLTVV.

CDR3 DNA: TGTGCCAGCAGCACTATAATCCGGGACAGGGGGAACTATGGCTACACCTTC. Translating gives CASSTIIRDRGNYGYTF. V usage is TRBV5-4 and J usage is TRBJ1-2, with 11 bases aligning to TRBD1. This CDR3 is 17 amino acids long. The V segment lost 4 bases and the J segment 2 bases; nucleotides outside the gene matches: 10. Germline CDR1 SGHNT, CDR2 YYREEE (reference sequence).

The V call is TRBV18, the J call TRBJ2-5; 8 bases are shared with TRBD2. The V and J ends lost 3 bases and 1 base, in that order; junction bases with no gene match: 7. Germline V gene lookup returns CDR1 KGHSH and CDR2 LQKENI. There are 16 residues in the CDR3. The CDR3 is CASSPYDSGVQETQYF. The CDR3 coding sequence is TGTGCCAGCTCACCGTATGATAGCGGGGTCCAAGAGACCCAGTACTTC. Filled out from reference TRBV18 and TRBJ2-5, the complete variable domain reads NAGVMQNPRHLVRRRGQEARLRCSPMKGHSHVYWYRQLPEEGLKFMVYLQKENIIDESGMPKERFSAEFPKEGPSILRIQQVVRGDSAAYFCASSPYDSGVQETQYFGPGTRLLVL.

The chain carries TRBV9 and TRBJ1-2, with a possible D match to TRBD1 (6 bases). The V gene's germline CDR1 is SGDLS and CDR2 YYNGEE. V was shortened by 0 bases and J by 2 bases, with 11 bases between the two germline ends. The CDR3 loop spans 15 amino acids. As DNA, the CDR3 is TGTGCCAGCAGCGTAGGGTCAGGGGAGAACTATGGCTACACCTTC. This gives the protein CASSVGSGENYGYTF.

The chain carries TRBV9 and TRBJ2-1; 10 nucleotides match TRBD1. There are 15 residues in the CDR3. Germline trimming cut 4 bases from V and 3 bases from J; bases unmatched to any gene: 4. Germline CDR1 is SGDLS and CDR2 is YYNGEE. This CDR3 reads CASSLDRGGYNEQFF. In DNA form, the CDR3 reads TGTGCCAGCAGCCTGGACAGGGGGGGCTACAATGAGCAGTTCTTC. The full variable domain, its missing parts supplied by reference TRBV9 and TRBJ2-1, is DSGVTQTPKHLITATGQRVTLRCSPRSGDLSVYWYQQSLDQGLQFLIQYYNGEERAKGNILERFSAQQFPDLHSELNLSSLELGDSALYFCASSLDRGGYNEQFFGPGTRLTVL.

As concerns this clone: The same CDR3 also results from other DNA sequences found in this sample. This sequence joins TRBV5-1 and TRBJ2-2; TRBD1 aligns across 8 bases. The germline V gene has CDR1 SGHRS and CDR2 YFSETQ. With 4 bases clipped from V and 3 bases from J, the junction kept 5 bases outside the gene matches. The CDR3 is 15 residues long. Written as DNA, the CDR3 is TGCGCCAGCAGCCCCGGACAGGGTTACACCGGGGAGCTGTTTTTT. Its translation: CASSPGQGYTGELFF.

In regard to this clone: One end of the junction fails to match germline, which may point to a read error. The rearrangement links TRBV14 to TRBJ1-2; no definite D call. This CDR3 has 15 amino acids. Germline values: CDR1 SGHDN, CDR2 FVKESK. The CDR3 spells CASSQEVLSIYGYTF. The CDR3 DNA sequence: TGTGCCAGCAGCCAGGAAGTTCTTTCGATATATGGTTACACCTTC.

The chain recombines TRBV11-2 with TRBJ2-5; TRBD1 might be the D (6 bases). The CDR3 sequence is 15 residues long. V was pared by 5 bases and J by 3 bases, with 16 bases between. Germline CDR1 is SGHAT and CDR2 is FQNNGV. CDR3 loop: CASSAGQIKKETQYF. The DNA for the CDR3 is TGTGCCAGCAGCGCCGGACAGATTAAAAAAGAGACCCAGTACTTC. Combining the CDR3 with reference TRBV11-2 and TRBJ2-5 gives the whole variable domain EAGVAQSPRYKIIEKRQSVAFWCNPISGHATLYWYQQILGQGPKLLIQFQNNGVVDDSQLPKDRFSAERLKGVDSTLKIQPAKLEDSAVYLCASSAGQIKKETQYFGPGTRLLVL.

The V gene is TRBV7-6, the J gene TRBJ2-7; no firm D call. Per germline, CDR1 SGHVS and CDR2 FNYEAQ. Trimming removed 5 bases at V and 3 bases at J, with 8 bases between. The CDR3 loop spans 12 amino acids. In DNA, the CDR3 is TGTGCCAGCAGCCCGGACCTCTACGAGCAGTACTTC. As protein: CASSPDLYEQYF.

The chain recombines TRBV7-9 with TRBJ1-2; 7 nucleotides match TRBD1. V dropped 4 bases and J dropped 7; count of bases not matched to a gene: 18. Looked up from germline, CDR1 is SEHNR and CDR2 is FQNEAQ (reference sequence). The CDR3 covers 17 residues. CDR3 sequence reads: CASSSWQGTAPWGGYTF. In DNA form, the CDR3 reads TGTGCCAGCAGCTCCTGGCAGGGGACAGCGCCTTGGGGTGGCTACACCTTC.

The V and J genes are TRBV6-6 and TRBJ1-5; unclear D gene. Per the germline V gene, CDR1 is MNHNY and CDR2 is SVGAGI (reference sequence). The CDR3 is made up of 16 amino acids. Trimming removed 0 bases at V and 0 bases at J, with 9 bases between. The DNA for the CDR3 is TGTGCCAGCAGTTACTCTCGGGCGATTAGCAATCAGCCCCAGCATTTT. Translated: CASSYSRAISNQPQHF.

This clone was seen just once. The chain uses TRBV19 and TRBJ2-1; D is unclear. The CDR3 length is 13 residues. The germline V gene encodes CDR1 LNHDA and CDR2 SQIVND (reference sequence). V was cut by 0 bases and J by 12 bases, with 12 bases left in between. The CDR3 DNA sequence: TGTGCCAGTAGTATAGAAAATAGGTTCAGGCAGTTCTTC. Amino acid sequence: CASSIENRFRQFF.

The rearrangement uses TRBV5-4 and TRBJ2-1; D is uncertain. This CDR3 is 13 amino acids long. Germline assignment: CDR1 SGHNT and CDR2 YYREEE (reference sequence). V shed 3 bases and J shed 12 bases, with 16 bases lying between them. The CDR3 region is CASSSPVLPRQFF. The CDR3 DNA sequence: TGTGCCAGCAGCTCCCCGGTGTTACCGAGGCAGTTCTTC.

The rearrangement uses TRBV7-8 and TRBJ2-1; D may be TRBD1 or TRBD2 (5 bases each). V lost 0 bases and J 5 bases, leaving 17 bases between the germline ends. CDR1 is SGHVS and CDR2 is FQNEAQ in the germline V gene. CDR3 length equals 17 residues. For the CDR3, the DNA is TGTGCCAGCAGCTTAGCGCTAAGGGGCGGGTTGGACAATGAGCAGTTCTTC. Its translation is CASSLALRGGLDNEQFF.

The J gene is TRBJ2-7, the V gene TRBV5-1; TRBD1 matches 10 bases. The CDR3 runs 14 residues. V lost 4 bases to trimming and J lost 7 bases; unmatched junction nucleotides: 8. Germline V gives CDR1 SGHRS, CDR2 YFSETQ. The CDR3 nucleotides read TGCGCCAGCAGCGCGATTCCGGGACAGGGGGAGCAGTACTTC. Translation gives CASSAIPGQGEQYF.

CDR3 sequence (DNA): TGTGCCAGCTCACCTATTGGGACAGGGGGCTCCTACGAGCAGTACTTC. This sequence encodes CASSPIGTGGSYEQYF. The V call is TRBV18, the J call TRBJ2-7; 11 bases match TRBD1. From germline, CDR1 is KGHSH and CDR2 LQKENI. The V segment lost 3 bases and the J segment 0 bases; nucleotides outside the gene matches: 4. CDR3 size: 16 residues.

The V gene is TRBV5-5, the J gene TRBJ1-1; maybe TRBD1 (6 bases). Deletions cut 0 bases from V and 3 bases from J, with 12 bases between. Per germline, CDR1 SGHKS and CDR2 YYEKEE (reference sequence). The CDR3 extends over 15 amino acids. The CDR3 DNA sequence: TGTGCCAGCAGCTTGGTGGCAGGGGCACACACTGAAGCTTTCTTT. Residues: CASSLVAGAHTEAFF.

V and J are TRBV18 and TRBJ2-7, with TRBD1 identical over 10 bases. The J segment lost 3 bases and the V segment lost 5 bases, leaving 10 bases of the junction unmatched. The length of the CDR3 is 16 residues. Germline V gene sequence: CDR1 KGHSH, CDR2 LQKENI. The CDR3 nucleotides read TGTGCCAGCTCAGCCAAAACGGGACAGGGGATCTACGAGCAGTACTTC. This sequence encodes CASSAKTGQGIYEQYF.

V gene TRBV9 combines with J gene TRBJ2-7, with 9 bases aligning to TRBD2. V lost 4 bases to trimming and J lost 2 bases; unmatched junction nucleotides: 7. This CDR3 comprises 15 residues. In germline, CDR1 is SGDLS, CDR2 YYNGEE. The DNA of the CDR3 is TGTGCCAGCAGCCCCCGACTAGCGGAGCCCTACGAGCAGTACTTC. Its protein product is CASSPRLAEPYEQYF.

The chain uses TRBV7-9 and TRBJ1-4; 10 nucleotides match TRBD1. This CDR3 is built from 15 residues. Per germline, CDR1 SEHNR and CDR2 FQNEAQ (reference sequence). The trim removed 4 bases at V and 8 bases at J, leaving 7 bases unmatched. The CDR3 DNA sequence: TGTGCCAGCAGCTCCTCTGGGACAGGGGTCGAAAAACTGTTTTTT. It translates to CASSSSGTGVEKLFF.

The rearrangement joins TRBV6-5 to TRBJ2-3, with 16 bases identical to TRBD2. The germline CDR1 and CDR2 sequences are MNHEY and SVGAGI. V was pared by 0 bases and J by 8 bases, with 2 bases of the junction left unmatched. This CDR3 spans 16 amino acids. The CDR3 sequence: CASSYSGTSGRGTQYF. The CDR3 DNA reads as TGTGCCAGCAGTTACTCGGGGACTAGCGGGAGGGGTACGCAGTATTTT.

This chain joins TRBV10-3 and TRBJ2-1, with a possible D match to TRBD2 (5 bases). Germline CDR1 reads ENHRY; CDR2 reads SYGVKD. The CDR3 contains 15 residues. Trimming shortened V by 4 bases and J by 6 bases, and 16 bases separated the two germline ends. This CDR3 reads CAISGFGVGSNEQFF. In nucleotides, the CDR3 is TGTGCCATCAGTGGATTCGGGGTTGGGTCCAATGAGCAGTTCTTC.

The chain joins TRBV18 to TRBJ2-1; no clear D. The CDR3 consists of 14 residues. V gave up 5 bases and J gave up 5 bases, with 13 bases separating them. Germline CDR1 and CDR2: KGHSH and LQKENI. CDR3 DNA sequence: TGTGCCAGCTCAGGTGGATCGCAGCACAATGAGCAGTTCTTC. Protein sequence: CASSGGSQHNEQFF.

The genes are TRBV11-2 and TRBJ2-7, with no clear D. The CDR3 runs 15 residues. Per germline, CDR1 SGHAT and CDR2 FQNNGV. Trimming took off 2 bases at V and 5 bases at J, with 16 bases between the two ends. DNA of the CDR3: TGTGCCAGCAGCTTACTTCAGGTCCAGCAGAACGAGCAGTACTTC. Amino acids: CASSLLQVQQNEQYF.

This chain uses TRBV28 with TRBJ1-2; no clear D gene. Trimming took 6 bases from V and 4 from J, leaving 12 bases between them. Germline-derived CDR1 and CDR2 are MDHEN and SYDVKM. The CDR3 runs 13 residues. The CDR3 region is CASRVVTAYGYTF. In DNA form, the CDR3 reads TGTGCCAGCAGAGTCGTCACCGCCTATGGCTACACCTTC.

The rearrangement uses TRBV7-9 and TRBJ2-7; D is undetermined. Per the germline V gene, CDR1 is SEHNR and CDR2 is FQNEAQ (reference sequence). V lost 3 bases and J 7 bases, leaving 16 bases between the germline ends. This CDR3 comprises 14 residues. The CDR3 protein is CASSFALFKGEQYF. CDR3 DNA: TGTGCCAGCAGCTTTGCTCTGTTTAAGGGTGAGCAGTACTTC.